A selection of T cell receptor beta chains follows, all from one sample in a study of identifying expanded T cells in peripheral blood. Using immunoSEQ multiplex PCR, the repertoire was profiled, and TCRdb retains in-frame clones only, with some absent. The sample contains over 90,000 clones, approximately 91% of which appear only once. The specimen sequenced was blood. The source is a person aged 18 to 70 in good health. Both conserved end residues are trimmed from each CDR3. Fields, in order: J gene, V gene, CDR3 protein.

>TRBJ1-2|TRBV27
ASSKDRNYGYT
>TRBJ2-7|TRBV18
ASSRSTSGSEPSYEQY
>TRBJ2-3|TRBV2
AAAQQGTDTQY
>TRBJ2-7|TRBV7-2
ASTSGPGEQY
>TRBJ2-1|TRBV6-5
ASSRSGTSYNEQF
>TRBJ1-3|TRBV6-1
ASSVERGTGEPGNTIY
>TRBJ2-1|TRBV2
ASSPKGLAGGGEQF
>TRBJ2-1|TRBV11-2
ASSSLAGSLDEQF
>TRBJ2-7|TRBV2
ASTDRDEQY
>TRBJ1-3|TRBV6-1
ASRRFSGNTIY
>TRBJ1-2|TRBV5-8
ASSLYEVYGYT
>TRBJ1-1|TRBV27
ASSFGAMNTEAF
>TRBJ2-1|TRBV7-2
ASSLEGVLTPNEQF
>TRBJ2-7|TRBV10-3
AIRTGTGPYEQY
>TRBJ2-7|TRBV10-3
AISEGGSSYEQY
>TRBJ2-1|TRBV10-3
AISAGNLVDEQF
>TRBJ2-7|TRBV6-1
ASSVDSGSSYEQY
>TRBJ2-1|TRBV6-5
ASSPGTVDEQF
>TRBJ2-1|TRBV6-5
ASWTGSYNEQF
>TRBJ1-1|TRBV19
ASSIEAVMNTEAF
>TRBJ2-7|TRBV7-6
ASSLGGVAVQY
>TRBJ1-3|TRBV6-4
ASRRGGTRGNTIY
>TRBJ1-4|TRBV19
ASSGGDKVGKLF
>TRBJ1-3|TRBV7-9
ASSLGQGNTIY
>TRBJ2-7|TRBV27
ASSPSYRGSSYEQY
>TRBJ1-2|TRBV4-3
ASSQGAGLFNYGYT
>TRBJ1-3|TRBV11-1
ASSFTQVGNTIY
>TRBJ1-2|TRBV30
AWSVGGSNYGYT
>TRBJ1-4|TRBV11-2
ASSSGTVNEKLF
>TRBJ2-7|TRBV2
ASSERQSSYEQY
>TRBJ1-1|TRBV5-4
ASSPRPGENTEAF
>TRBJ1-1|TRBV4-1
ASSPQGGGTEAF
>TRBJ1-1|TRBV5-6
ASSFWGNLGTEAF